This T cell receptor beta chain was profiled in a study of beta chain features in type 1 diabetes. Expressed TCRB transcripts were sequenced, since all the RNA that had been isolated was reverse transcribed. Generated by immunoSEQ multiplex PCR, the TCRdb table keeps only in-frame clones and is missing some. Of tens of thousands of clones listed, 64% are singletons. One heparinised draw, averaging roughly 110 mL, was taken per donor. This clone was counted between two and nine times. The clonotype comes from a woman in her twenties or thirties in good health. The sample was Tregs from blood.

CDR3 sequence reads: CASESLLSTDTQYF. As DNA, the CDR3 is TGTGCCAGCGAATCACTCCTTAGCACAGATACGCAGTATTTT. The chain has TRBV2 and TRBJ2-3; D is undetermined. Trimming left V 8 bases short and J 0 bases short, with 12 bases between. Germline CDR1 and CDR2: SNHLY and FYNNEI. The CDR3 sequence is 14 residues long.